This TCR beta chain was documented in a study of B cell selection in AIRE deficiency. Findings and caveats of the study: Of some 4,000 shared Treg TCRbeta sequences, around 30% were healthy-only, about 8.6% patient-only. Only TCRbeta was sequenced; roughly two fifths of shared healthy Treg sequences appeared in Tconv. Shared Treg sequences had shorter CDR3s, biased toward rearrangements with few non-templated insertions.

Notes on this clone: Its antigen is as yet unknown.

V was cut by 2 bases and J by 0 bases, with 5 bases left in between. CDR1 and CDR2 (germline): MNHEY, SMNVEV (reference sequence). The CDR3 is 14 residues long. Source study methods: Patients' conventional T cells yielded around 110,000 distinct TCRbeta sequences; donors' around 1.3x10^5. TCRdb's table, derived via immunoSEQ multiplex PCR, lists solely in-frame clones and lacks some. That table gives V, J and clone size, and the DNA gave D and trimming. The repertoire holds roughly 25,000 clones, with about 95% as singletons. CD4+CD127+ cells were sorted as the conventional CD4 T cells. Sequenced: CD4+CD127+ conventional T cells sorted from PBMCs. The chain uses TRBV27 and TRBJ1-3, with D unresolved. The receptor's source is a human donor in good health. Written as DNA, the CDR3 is TGTGCCAGCAGTTTAAGGTCCTCTGGAAACACCATATATTTT. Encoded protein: CASSLRSSGNTIYF.